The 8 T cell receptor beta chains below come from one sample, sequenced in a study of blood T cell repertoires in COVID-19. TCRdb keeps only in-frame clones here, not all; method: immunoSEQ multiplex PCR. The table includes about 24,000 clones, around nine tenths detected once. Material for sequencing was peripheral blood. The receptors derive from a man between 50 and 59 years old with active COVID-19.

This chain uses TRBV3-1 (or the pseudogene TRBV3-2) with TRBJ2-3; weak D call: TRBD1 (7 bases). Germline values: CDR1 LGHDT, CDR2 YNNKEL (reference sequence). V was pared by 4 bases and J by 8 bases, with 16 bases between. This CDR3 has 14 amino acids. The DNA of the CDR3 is TGTGCCAGCAGCCGGAGGGACAGTCACGGTACGCAGTATTTT. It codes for CASSRRDSHGTQYF.

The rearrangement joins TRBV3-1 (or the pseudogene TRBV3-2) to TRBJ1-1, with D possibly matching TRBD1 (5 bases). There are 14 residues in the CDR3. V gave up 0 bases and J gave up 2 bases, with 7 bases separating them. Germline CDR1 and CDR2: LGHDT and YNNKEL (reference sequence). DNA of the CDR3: TGTGCCAGCAGCCAAGACAGGGCCAACACTGAAGCTTTCTTT. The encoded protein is CASSQDRANTEAFF.

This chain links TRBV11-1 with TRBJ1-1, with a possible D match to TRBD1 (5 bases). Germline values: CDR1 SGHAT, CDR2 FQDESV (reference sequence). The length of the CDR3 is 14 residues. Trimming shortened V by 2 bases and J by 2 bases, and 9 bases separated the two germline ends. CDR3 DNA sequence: TGTGCCAGCAGCTTAATTAGGGGAAACACTGAAGCTTTCTTT. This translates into CASSLIRGNTEAFF.

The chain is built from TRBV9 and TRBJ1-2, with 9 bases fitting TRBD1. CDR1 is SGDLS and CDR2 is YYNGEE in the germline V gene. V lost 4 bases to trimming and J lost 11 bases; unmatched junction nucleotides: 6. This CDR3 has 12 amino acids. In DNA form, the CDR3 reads TGTGCCAGCAGCAAACAGGGGGCTCATTACACCTTC. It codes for CASSKQGAHYTF. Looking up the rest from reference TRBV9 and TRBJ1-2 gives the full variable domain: DSGVTQTPKHLITATGQRVTLRCSPRSGDLSVYWYQQSLDQGLQFLIQYYNGEERAKGNILERFSAQQFPDLHSELNLSSLELGDSALYFCASSKQGAHYTFGSGTRLTVV.

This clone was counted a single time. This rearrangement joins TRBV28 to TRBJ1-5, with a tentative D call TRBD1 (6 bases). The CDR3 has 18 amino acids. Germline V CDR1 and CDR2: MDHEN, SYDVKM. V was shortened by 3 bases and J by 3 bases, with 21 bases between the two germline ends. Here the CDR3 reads CASSFLVIGRGPNQPQHF. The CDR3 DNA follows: TGTGCCAGCAGTTTTCTAGTTATCGGCAGGGGCCCCAATCAGCCCCAGCATTTT.

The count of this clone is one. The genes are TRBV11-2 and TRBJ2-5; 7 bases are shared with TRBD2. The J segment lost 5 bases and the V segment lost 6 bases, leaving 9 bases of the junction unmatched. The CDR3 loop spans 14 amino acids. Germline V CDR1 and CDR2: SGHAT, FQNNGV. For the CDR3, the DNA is TGTGCCAGCAGAGGGATGCGGGGGAGGGAGACCCAGTACTTC. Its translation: CASRGMRGRETQYF.

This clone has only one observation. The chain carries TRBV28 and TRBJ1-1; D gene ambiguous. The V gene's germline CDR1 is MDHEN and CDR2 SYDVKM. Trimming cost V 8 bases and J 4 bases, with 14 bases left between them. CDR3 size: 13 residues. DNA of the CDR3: TGTGCCAGCGTAGAGGTACTGGGCACTGAAGCTTTCTTT. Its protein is CASVEVLGTEAFF. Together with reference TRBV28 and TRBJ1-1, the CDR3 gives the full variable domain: DVKVTQSSRYLVKRTGEKVFLECVQDMDHENMFWYRQDPGLGLRLIYFSYDVKMKEKGDIPEGYSVSREKKERFSLILESASTNQTSMYLCASVEVLGTEAFFGQGTRLTVV.

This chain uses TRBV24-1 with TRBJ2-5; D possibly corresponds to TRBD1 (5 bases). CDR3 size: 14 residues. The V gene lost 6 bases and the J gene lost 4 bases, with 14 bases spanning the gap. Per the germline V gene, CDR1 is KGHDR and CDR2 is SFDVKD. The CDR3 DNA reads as TGTGCCACCAGTCCTGGCAGGGTCCGAGAGACCCAGTACTTC. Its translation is CATSPGRVRETQYF.